These 17 T cell receptor beta chains came from one sample sequenced in a study of long-term antiretroviral therapy in people with HIV. The libraries were made with immunoSEQ v3.0 at survey level. TCRdb's table, derived via immunoSEQ multiplex PCR, lists solely in-frame clones and lacks some. This sample has 25,000 to 30,000 clones, with 85% to 90% found just once. This specimen consisted of unsorted PBMCs, obtained 0.8 years after starting antiretroviral therapy. All receptors come from a woman aged 25-40 years with HIV.

This chain connects TRBV27 to TRBJ1-5; D gene uncertain. The V end was cut by 2 bases, the J end by 2 bases, with 4 bases between. This CDR3 spans 13 amino acids. Looked up from germline, CDR1 is MNHEY and CDR2 is SMNVEV (reference sequence). The CDR3 loop is CASSLIGNQPQHF. CDR3 sequence (DNA): TGTGCCAGCAGTTTAATAGGCAATCAGCCCCAGCATTTT.

This clone appeared a single time. The V call is TRBV30, the J call TRBJ1-1; 7 positions agree with TRBD1. CDR3 size: 11 residues. Germline values: CDR1 GTSNPN, CDR2 SVGIG (reference sequence). The ends lost 1 base at V and 10 bases at J; junction bases unmatched: 3. Here the CDR3 DNA reads TGTGCCTGGAGTGAGGGGGCGCGAGCTTTCTTT. Protein product: CAWSEGARAFF. The full variable domain, rest sourced from reference TRBV30 and TRBJ1-1, is SQTIHQWPATLVQPVGSPLSLECTVEGTSNPNLYWYRQAAGRGLQLLFYSVGIGQISSEVPQNLSASRPQDRQFILSSKKLLLSDSGFYLCAWSEGARAFFGQGTRLTVV.

The V gene is TRBV2, the J gene TRBJ1-2; D unresolved. Trimming left V 8 bases short and J 4 bases short, with 26 bases between. Germline loops: CDR1 SNHLY, CDR2 FYNNEI. There are 17 residues in the CDR3. The CDR3 loop reads CASGDPVVARTIYGYTF. Here the CDR3 DNA reads TGTGCCAGCGGAGACCCAGTCGTGGCCCGGACTATCTATGGCTACACCTTC.

The rearrangement uses TRBV28 and TRBJ1-1, with 7 bases identical to TRBD1. Germline loops: CDR1 MDHEN, CDR2 SYDVKM. The CDR3 consists of 14 residues. J lost 3 bases, V lost 5 bases, and 6 bases had no gene match. The CDR3 here is CASSLRTGYTEAFF. CDR3 DNA sequence: TGTGCCAGCAGTCTCCGGACAGGTTACACTGAAGCTTTCTTT.

J is TRBJ2-3 and V is TRBV2; a weak D match, TRBD2 (7 bases). The germline CDR1 and CDR2 sequences are SNHLY and FYNNEI. CDR3 length: 13 amino acids. V gave up 8 bases and J gave up 5 bases, with 14 bases separating them. The CDR3 here is CASFPGGQDTQYF. The CDR3 coding sequence is TGTGCCAGCTTTCCGGGGGGCCAAGATACGCAGTATTTT.

This rearrangement joins TRBV2 to TRBJ2-3, with TRBD1 matching over 9 bases. Germline assignment: CDR1 SNHLY and CDR2 FYNNEI. The ends lost 10 bases at V and 1 base at J; junction bases unmatched: 12. The CDR3 covers 16 residues. The CDR3 protein is CANGKIGDRGTDTQYF. In DNA form, the CDR3 reads TGTGCCAATGGGAAAATTGGGGACAGGGGCACAGATACGCAGTATTTT. Supplemented by reference TRBV2 and TRBJ2-3, the full variable domain reads EPEVTQTPSHQVTQMGQEVILRCVPISNHLYFYWYRQILGQKVEFLVSFYNNEISEKSEIFDDQFSVERPDGSNFTLKIRSTKLEDSAMYFCANGKIGDRGTDTQYFGPGTRLTVL.

CDR3 DNA: TGTGCCAGCAGCCCAGACAGGGGGCGCGTTCAGCCCCAGCATTTT. Translation: CASSPDRGRVQPQHF. The chain couples TRBV5-8 to TRBJ1-5, with TRBD1 identical over 10 bases. Germline V gene data show CDR1 as SGHTS and CDR2 as YDEGEE. The V gene end was trimmed by 4 bases and the J gene end by 6 bases; junction bases not matched to a gene: 7. The CDR3 extends over 15 amino acids. The variable domain in full, completed from reference TRBV5-8 and TRBJ1-5, reads EAGVTQSPTHLIKTRGQQATLRCSPISGHTSVYWYQQALGLGLQFLLWYDEGEERNRGNFPPRFSGRQFPNYSSELNVNALELEDSALYLCASSPDRGRVQPQHFGDGTRLSIL.

The chain has TRBV5-1 and TRBJ2-5, with TRBD2 matching 10 bases. The CDR3 extends over 13 amino acids. V shed 4 bases, J shed 4 bases, and the junction held 1 base outside the gene matches. Germline V lookup: CDR1 SGHRS, CDR2 YFSETQ. CDR3 loop: CASSSGGGETQYF. The CDR3 coding sequence is TGCGCCAGCAGCAGCGGGGGGGGAGAGACCCAGTACTTC.

V and J are TRBV30 and TRBJ1-5, with a weak D call TRBD1 (5 bases). Deletions cut 4 bases from V and 3 bases from J, with 10 bases between. The V gene's germline CDR1 is GTSNPN and CDR2 SVGIG (reference sequence). This CDR3 spans 13 amino acids. The CDR3 loop reads CAWTGQANQPQHF. CDR3 in DNA: TGTGCCTGGACAGGGCAGGCCAATCAGCCCCAGCATTTT.

The chain employs TRBV28 and TRBJ1-6; TRBD1 matches 9 bases. The CDR3 contains 16 residues. V was clipped by 5 bases and J by 5 bases; unmatched bases: 7. The germline V gene has CDR1 MDHEN and CDR2 SYDVKM. Here the CDR3 DNA reads TGTGCCAGCAGTACTCCTCGGACAGGGGATAATTCACCCCTCCACTTT. Translation: CASSTPRTGDNSPLHF.

This clone ranks as medium-sized (0.01 to 0.1%). This rearrangement joins TRBV4-2 to TRBJ1-1; no reliable D call. Trimming took 0 bases from V and 5 from J, leaving 7 bases between them. CDR3 size: 13 residues. Germline assignment: CDR1 LGHNA and CDR2 YNFKEQ. CDR3 in DNA: TGTGCCAGCAGCCAAGAGGGGTATACTGAAGCTTTCTTT. This codes for CASSQEGYTEAFF.

The chain has TRBV7-8 and TRBJ1-1; D not resolved. V was clipped by 5 bases and J by 1 base, with 11 bases between them. This CDR3 has 14 residues. Germline loops: CDR1 SGHVS, CDR2 FQNEAQ. For the CDR3, the DNA is TGTGCCAGCAGCGTCACAGAGGCGAACACTGAAGCTTTCTTT. Encoded protein: CASSVTEANTEAFF.

The genes are TRBV4-1 and TRBJ2-2, with unresolved D. Per the germline V gene, CDR1 is MGHRA and CDR2 is YSYEKL. CDR3 size: 14 residues. V gave up 1 base and J gave up 1 base, with 4 bases separating them. CDR3 DNA: TGCGCCAGCAGCCAAGTTGAGAACACCGGGGAGCTGTTTTTT. It is translated as CASSQVENTGELFF.

This clone appeared once. This sequence joins TRBV29-1 and TRBJ1-2, with unresolved D. This CDR3 has 11 amino acids. The V and J ends lost 3 bases and 4 bases respectively, with 6 bases between them. The germline V gene encodes CDR1 SQVTM and CDR2 ANQGSEA. The CDR3 region is CSVDGSYGYTF. The CDR3, as DNA: TGCAGCGTTGATGGGAGCTATGGCTACACCTTC.

The chain links TRBV5-1 to TRBJ2-1; the D call may be TRBD1 or TRBD2 (5 bases each). The length of the CDR3 is 15 residues. From germline, CDR1 is SGHRS and CDR2 YFSETQ. Trimming took 0 bases from V and 7 from J, leaving 14 bases between them. For the CDR3, the DNA is TGCGCCAGCAGCTTGGCCGACGAGGGGTTGAATGAGCAGTTCTTC. Its translation: CASSLADEGLNEQFF.

Judged by abundance, this clone is medium-sized. The J gene is TRBJ1-2, the V gene TRBV6-5; no firm D call. This CDR3 comprises 13 residues. Germline CDR1 reads MNHEY; CDR2 reads SVGAGI. V lost 6 bases and J lost 4, with 12 bases in between. The CDR3 here is CASRSPSSYGYTF. The CDR3 DNA follows: TGTGCCAGCAGGTCCCCTTCCTCCTATGGCTACACCTTC.

The chain carries TRBV18 and TRBJ1-6; D is uncertain. V shed 8 bases and J shed 7 bases, with 12 bases lying between them. The CDR3 length is 13 residues. CDR1 is KGHSH, CDR2 LQKENI, per germline. CDR3 nucleotides: TGTGCCAGCACCGTCTCTCTCAATTCACCCCTCCACTTT. Amino acid sequence: CASTVSLNSPLHF. The full variable domain, with the rest looked up from reference TRBV18 and TRBJ1-6, is NAGVMQNPRHLVRRRGQEARLRCSPMKGHSHVYWYRQLPEEGLKFMVYLQKENIIDESGMPKERFSAEFPKEGPSILRIQQVVRGDSAAYFCASTVSLNSPLHFGNGTRLTVT.